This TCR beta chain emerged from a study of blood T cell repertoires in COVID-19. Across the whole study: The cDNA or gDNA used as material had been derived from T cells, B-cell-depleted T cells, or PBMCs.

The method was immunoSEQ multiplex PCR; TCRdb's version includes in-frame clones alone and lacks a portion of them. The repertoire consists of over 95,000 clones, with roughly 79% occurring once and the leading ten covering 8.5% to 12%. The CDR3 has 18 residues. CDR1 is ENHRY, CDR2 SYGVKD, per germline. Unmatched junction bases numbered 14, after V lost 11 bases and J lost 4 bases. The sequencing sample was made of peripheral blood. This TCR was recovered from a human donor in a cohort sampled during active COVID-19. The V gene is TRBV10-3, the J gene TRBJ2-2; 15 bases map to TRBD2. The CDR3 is CASAKGLAGGGITGELFF. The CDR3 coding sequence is TGTGCCTCAGCTAAGGGACTAGCGGGAGGTGGTATCACCGGGGAGCTGTTTTTT.